This T cell receptor beta chain was recovered during a study of CD8 T cells in ankylosing spondylitis (dated by TCRdb to 2016 to 2017). Regarding the complete study: The study profiled T cell receptor beta repertoires in healthy donors and ankylosing spondylitis patients to find disease-linked TCR variants. Peripheral blood was sampled, and synovial fluid was also collected from ankylosing spondylitis patients. The whole study cohort included 95 to 130 healthy donors and around 25 ankylosing spondylitis patients. Paper-wide results and their limitations: Significant enrichment of the disease-linked clones was reported in matched synovial fluid samples from ankylosing spondylitis patients. In peripheral blood, the disease-linked clones were found at relatively low frequencies and had a CD8+ phenotype. A TCR beta motif of 7 or 8 highly homologous amino acid variants appeared characteristic of blood from ankylosing spondylitis patients. Some TCR beta motif variants had previously been reported in synovial fluid and blood of reactive arthritis patients, which suggested common disease-initiation mechanisms.

Sequencing relied on an Illumina HiSeq 2500. TCR beta libraries were prepared by quantitative 5'-RACE with molecular barcodes. Turning to the authors' computational methods: A new computational method based on a probabilistic model of VDJ rearrangement was used to identify disease-linked TCR variants. Using fastp at Q25 and MiXCR, TCRdb reprocessed the public reads and kept productive beta chains. Rows are unified per CDR3 protein, each entry keeping the most common DNA and genes. TCRdb, rather than the study authors, made the V and J calls. The sample table contains around 230,000 distinct CDR3 sequences; only one count was recorded for approximately 9% of them. The ten largest clones represent about 6.5% of the sample. Its CDR3 holds 15 amino acids, cysteine through phenylalanine. The only DNA kept is the CDR3, 45 bases in frame from the first base. CDR1 MGHDK and CDR2 SYGVNS are derived from the germline V gene. From V the trimming removes 5 bases and from J it removes 9 bases, while the gene matches leave 6 bases of the junction unaccounted for.

Comment on this clonotype: Which antigen it targets is not known. Base qualities are not provided; no much larger clone lies one nucleotide away.

The chain couples TRBV25-1 to TRBJ1-6, with 11 bases matching TRBD1. Sequencing input: blood, either unsorted or a sorted T cell fraction (not recorded which). The clonotype originates from a male donor with ankylosing spondylitis or in good health (not recorded which). CDR3 sequence: CASSLPGTGGSPLHF. The DNA sequence follows: TGTGCCAGCAGTCTTCCCGGGACAGGGGGTTCACCCCTCCACTTT.